This T cell receptor (beta chain) emerged from a study of shared clonotypes between healthy human individuals. The overall study: The people who gave samples were two women and a few men aged 18 to 49.

The germline CDR1 and CDR2 sequences are SGHDT and YYEEEE. The germline V and J ends were trimmed by 0 bases and 3 bases, with 13 bases remaining between them. This CDR3 has 15 residues. HIV-negative, healthy adults without recent acute infections or vaccinations were the donors. Notes on the study in general: A handful of donors had around 5.2% of their naive CD4 clonotypes in common.

Libraries were prepared by immunoSEQ multiplex PCR; TCRdb keeps only in-frame clonotypes and omits some of them. The table includes a few million clones, approximately 94% detected once. As to this clone: The target antigen is unknown.

The V gene is TRBV5-6, the J gene TRBJ2-7; D might be TRBD2 (6 bases). This receptor was identified in a man between 18 and 29 years old in good health. Material: naive CD4+ T cells sorted from blood. The subset was: CD45RA+ positively selected. This chain's CDR3 is CASSLVGGVGYEQYF. The DNA of the CDR3 is TGTGCCAGCAGCTTGGTCGGAGGGGTTGGCTACGAGCAGTACTTC.